Below, one T cell receptor (beta chain) is given with its context. Its antigen is as yet unknown. V was trimmed by 5 bases and J by 7 bases, leaving 9 bases between them. This CDR3 spans 12 amino acids. Germline loops: CDR1 MNHEY, CDR2 SMNVEV (reference sequence). The sample originates from a study of lymphopenia after photon versus proton radiotherapy. Repertoires were generated with immunoSEQ multiplex PCR, while TCRdb's copy carries only in-frame clones and drops some. The data hold some 44,000 clones, with around 81% observed a single time. Regarding the study as a whole: In patients who died, overall survival fell as post-nadir TCR diversity dropped more. Oligoclonal CD8+ Temra expansion after nadir drove photon patients' diversity drop. Only patients who died were analyzed for survival; proton advantage is unproven. Under photons, naive T cells and diversity fell while effector/memory populations rose.

This sequence was found in a woman aged 70-85 years with pancreatic cancer. The rearrangement joins TRBV27 to TRBJ2-1; possibly TRBD2 for D (5 bases). The starting material was peripheral blood, obtained from a patient treated with proton-based radiotherapy. As DNA, the CDR3 is TGTGCCAGCAGTCACGGACTGAATGAGCAGTTCTTC. This encodes CASSHGLNEQFF.